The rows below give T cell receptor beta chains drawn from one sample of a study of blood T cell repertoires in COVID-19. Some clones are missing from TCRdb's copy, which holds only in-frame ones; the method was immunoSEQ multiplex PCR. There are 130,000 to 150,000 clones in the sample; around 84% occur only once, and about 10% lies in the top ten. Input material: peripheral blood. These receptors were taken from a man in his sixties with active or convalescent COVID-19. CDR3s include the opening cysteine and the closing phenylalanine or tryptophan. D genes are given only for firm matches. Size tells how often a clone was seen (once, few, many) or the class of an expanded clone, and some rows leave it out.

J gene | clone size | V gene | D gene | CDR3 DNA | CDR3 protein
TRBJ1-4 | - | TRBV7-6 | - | TGTGCCAGCAGCTTAACCCCAGGTCCTACAACTAATGAAAAACTGTTTTTT | CASSLTPGPTTNEKLFF
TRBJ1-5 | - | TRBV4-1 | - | TGCGCCAGCAGCCAAGGTTTGGCGGGGGCTTTTCAGCCCCAGCATTTT | CASSQGLAGAFQPQHF
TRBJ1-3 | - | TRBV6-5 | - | TGTGCCAGCAGTCCAGGACAGAACTCTGGAAACACCATATATTTT | CASSPGQNSGNTIYF
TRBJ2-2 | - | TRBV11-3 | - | TGTGCCAGCAGCTTAGGGCTGGCTGGGGCAGGTCGGAACACCGGGGAGCTGTTTTTT | CASSLGLAGAGRNTGELFF
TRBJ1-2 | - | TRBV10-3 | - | TGTGCCATCAGTGAGGGACAGTATGGCTACACCTTC | CAISEGQYGYTF
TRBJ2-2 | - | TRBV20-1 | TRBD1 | TGCAGTGCAAGTGAAACAGGGGGCAAAACCGGGGAGCTGTTTTTT | CSASETGGKTGELFF
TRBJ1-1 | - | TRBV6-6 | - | TGTGCCAGCAGTACACAGGGAGTATCAACTGAAGCTTTCTTT | CASSTQGVSTEAFF
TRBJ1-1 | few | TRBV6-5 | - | TGTGCCAGCAGTTACACGGAGGGGATAGGTATGGCTTTCTTT | CASSYTEGIGMAFF
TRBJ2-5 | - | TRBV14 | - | TGTGCCAGCAGCCGCGGCCCAGGGTTACAAGAGACCCAGTACTTC | CASSRGPGLQETQYF
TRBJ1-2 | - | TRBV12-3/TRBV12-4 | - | TGTGCCAGCAGTCCCGGACTGCGTCCCGGCTACACCTTC | CASSPGLRPGYTF
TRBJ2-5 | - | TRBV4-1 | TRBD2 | TGCGCCAGCAGCCAACCGACTAGCGGGGTTCAAGAGACCCAGTACTTC | CASSQPTSGVQETQYF
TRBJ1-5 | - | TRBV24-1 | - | TGTGCCACCAGTGATTCTCGCGGCGATCAGCCCCAGCATTTT | CATSDSRGDQPQHF
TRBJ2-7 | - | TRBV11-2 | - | TGTGCCAGCAGCGTACGGGGGGCTTGGGACGAGCAGTACTTC | CASSVRGAWDEQYF
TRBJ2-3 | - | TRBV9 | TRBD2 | TGTGCCAGCAGCTCGGGACTAGCGGGAGTCACAGATACGCAGTATTTT | CASSSGLAGVTDTQYF
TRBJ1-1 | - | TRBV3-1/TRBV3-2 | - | TGTGCCAGCAGGCCCAGGGACATGAACACTGAAGCTTTCTTT | CASRPRDMNTEAFF
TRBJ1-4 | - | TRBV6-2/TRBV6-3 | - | TGTGCCAGCAGTTACTCGGGCAGCCCAGGAAAACTGTTTTTT | CASSYSGSPGKLFF
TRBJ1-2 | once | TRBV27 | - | TGTGCCAGCAGTTTCGCAGGTTCGAATCGCTACACCTTC | CASSFAGSNRYTF
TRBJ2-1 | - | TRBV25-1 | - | TGTGCCAGCAGTGAATATAAATACAATGAGCAGTTCTTC | CASSEYKYNEQFF
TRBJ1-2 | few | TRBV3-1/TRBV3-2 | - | TGTGCCAGCAGCGAAACGACAGATGCCTATGGCTACACCTTC | CASSETTDAYGYTF
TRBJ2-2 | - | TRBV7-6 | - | TGTGCCAGCAGCTTAGCCGGAGCGAACACCGGGGAGCTGTTTTTT | CASSLAGANTGELFF
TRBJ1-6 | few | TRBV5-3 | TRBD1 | TGTGCCAGAAGTTTAGGGACAGAGAATTCACCCCTCCACTTT | CARSLGTENSPLHF
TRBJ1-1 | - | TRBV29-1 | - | TGCAGCGTTGCCCAAGGGACTCACGGCTCTGAAGCTTTCTTT | CSVAQGTHGSEAFF